This is a list of T cell receptor beta chains from one sample in a study of T cell responses to AZD1222 COVID-19 vaccine. Only in-frame clones appear in the TCRdb table, and some are missing; sequencing was by immunoSEQ multiplex PCR. The table has over 120,000 clones, approximately 90% seen once. The source was peripheral blood, collected on day 0 of AZD1222 vaccination. These TCRs come from an adult in good health. Each CDR3 is given with its conserved first and last residue. Expanded clones are given a class, and other clones once, few, many or no size at all.

abundance | j_gene | v_gene | CDR3aa
NA | TRBJ1-4 | TRBV5-1 | CASSTGVSATNEKLFF
NA | TRBJ1-1 | TRBV19 | CASSMGNTEAFF
once | TRBJ2-7 | TRBV6-5 | CASSYSNRTPYEQYF
NA | TRBJ2-5 | TRBV4-3 | CASSQVGGYQETQYF
NA | TRBJ2-7 | TRBV18 | CASSPGTGLYEQYF
NA | TRBJ1-1 | TRBV27 | CASSLGRTTEAFF
few | TRBJ1-5 | TRBV6-2/TRBV6-3 | CASSSWTGGGNQPQHF
NA | TRBJ1-2 | TRBV4-1 | CASSQESLGGLSVYGYTF
NA | TRBJ2-5 | TRBV7-9 | CASSRTDSIEETQYF
NA | TRBJ1-4 | TRBV19 | CASSIGSRPLWTNEKLFF
NA | TRBJ1-2 | TRBV4-1 | CASSPRGYSERGYTF
NA | TRBJ1-5 | TRBV6-5 | CASSRRGFQPQHF
NA | TRBJ1-2 | TRBV20-1 | CSARLGYGYTF
NA | TRBJ1-4 | TRBV5-6 | CASSLWAGHNEKLFF
NA | TRBJ2-7 | TRBV6-1 | CASSEYGGTRVDPMF
NA | TRBJ1-5 | TRBV10-3 | CAISGGLNTENQPQHF
few | TRBJ2-3 | TRBV2 | CATQRSDTQYF
NA | TRBJ2-7 | TRBV7-2 | CASSLAGLSYEQYF
NA | TRBJ1-6 | TRBV3-1/TRBV3-2 | CASSRGHSNSPLHF
NA | TRBJ2-2 | TRBV18 | CASSPVDRNTGELFF
NA | TRBJ1-4 | TRBV6-5 | CASYSVNEKLFF
NA | TRBJ2-1 | TRBV6-2/TRBV6-3 | CASSYGQVGGEQFF
NA | TRBJ1-2 | TRBV29-1 | CSVEDWSLNSGYTF
few | TRBJ2-3 | TRBV6-2/TRBV6-3 | CASSSPQGADTQYF
NA | TRBJ1-3 | TRBV5-6 | CASSLENGIAIYF
NA | TRBJ1-4 | TRBV28 | CAINSPVRGPTNEKLFF
NA | TRBJ1-2 | TRBV29-1 | CSYRAGGAGGYTF
NA | TRBJ1-1 | TRBV25-1 | CASSPRGSGRSTEAFF
NA | TRBJ2-3 | TRBV6-2/TRBV6-3 | CASSQLMDTQYF
NA | TRBJ2-7 | TRBV24-1 | CATSETDRGLYEQYF
NA | TRBJ1-2 | TRBV6-5 | CASSYTRAVNGYTF
NA | TRBJ1-2 | TRBV15 | CATSRVTVNDYGYTF
NA | TRBJ2-5 | TRBV18 | CASSPRNSKETQYF
NA | TRBJ1-2 | TRBV4-3 | CASSRTGTTTGYTF
once | TRBJ2-7 | TRBV2 | CASSGGQAYEQYF
NA | TRBJ2-1 | TRBV18 | CASSTDRNNEQFF
NA | TRBJ2-7 | TRBV5-1 | CASSLEGLWSYEQYF
NA | TRBJ2-7 | TRBV10-3 | CAIRDSDYEQYF
NA | TRBJ2-3 | TRBV28 | CASSLLGQGGRGDTQYF
NA | TRBJ2-7 | TRBV2 | CASSERRTGTYEQYF
once | TRBJ2-1 | TRBV27 | CAPTRAGTYNEQFF
NA | TRBJ2-1 | TRBV9 | CASSGGSPINEQFF
NA | TRBJ2-3 | TRBV18 | CASSPLNQGDTQYF